The 29 T cell receptor beta chains below come from one sample, sequenced in a study of beta chain features in type 1 diabetes. General study points: Among patients with Type 1 diabetes, TCRB CDR3s were moderately but significantly shorter in every one of the four CD4+ subsets.

Their recognized antigens are unknown. The sequenced template was cDNA made from the entire isolated RNA. The repertoire was sequenced with immunoSEQ multiplex PCR; TCRdb's copy has only in-frame clones and lacks some. Of around 280,000 clones listed, approximately 15% are singletons. Material for sequencing was naive CD4+ T cells from blood. The receptors shown here come from a man aged 18 to 29 with type 1 diabetes.

The chain couples TRBV30 to TRBJ2-1, with 13 bases fitting TRBD2. Germline assignment: CDR1 GTSNPN and CDR2 SVGIG (reference sequence). With V trimmed by 2 bases and J by 6 bases, 4 bases remained unmatched. CDR3 size: 15 residues. The CDR3 DNA is TGTGCCTGGAGTTGGGGACTAGCGGGGTTCAATGAGCAGTTCTTC. This sequence encodes CAWSWGLAGFNEQFF.

A few counts support this clone. The chain joins TRBV7-2 to TRBJ1-2; no clear D. Germline V gene sequence: CDR1 SGHTA, CDR2 FQGNSA. The V end was cut by 5 bases, the J end by 4 bases, with 14 bases between. This CDR3 has 14 amino acids. The CDR3 DNA is TGTGCCAGCAGCCCAAACCCAGGCTCCTATGGCTACACCTTC. The encoded protein is CASSPNPGSYGYTF.

This chain connects TRBV10-3 to TRBJ2-7; the D gene is possibly TRBD1 (7 bases). The CDR3 contains 15 residues. The V gene's germline CDR1 is ENHRY and CDR2 SYGVKD. Trimming took off 6 bases at V and 4 bases at J, with 19 bases between the two ends. The CDR3 DNA reads TGTGCCATCAGGAGTGGGACAGCTGGAGGGTACGAGCAGTACTTC. It specifies CAIRSGTAGGYEQYF.

This clone was counted a few times. V usage is TRBV28 and J usage is TRBJ2-5; D unresolved. This CDR3 has 12 amino acids. Germline V gives CDR1 MDHEN, CDR2 SYDVKM. Trimming cost V 5 bases and J 4 bases, with 8 bases left between them. This chain's CDR3 is CASSIPLETQYF. The CDR3 DNA reads as TGTGCCAGCAGTATCCCATTAGAGACCCAGTACTTC.

This clone was detected only a few times. The chain recombines TRBV15 with TRBJ2-1; a weak D match, TRBD1 (6 bases). V lost 0 bases, J lost 4 bases, and 10 bases lay in between. The CDR3 runs 15 residues. Germline V gives CDR1 LNHNV, CDR2 YYDKDF (reference sequence). The CDR3 loop is CATSRDPDRYNEQFF. The CDR3, as DNA: TGTGCCACCAGCAGAGACCCTGACAGGTACAATGAGCAGTTCTTC.

This clone was detected a few times. The V gene is TRBV18, the J gene TRBJ2-7; D is unresolved. Germline V gene data show CDR1 as KGHSH and CDR2 as LQKENI. The CDR3 is made up of 14 amino acids. V dropped 2 bases and J dropped 3 bases, with 11 bases sitting between them. The CDR3 here is CASSPLAENYEQYF. The CDR3 bases are TGTGCCAGCTCACCATTGGCGGAAAACTACGAGCAGTACTTC.

The chain couples TRBV6-5 to TRBJ2-5, with D possibly being TRBD2 (5 bases). Trimming stripped 0 bases from V and 4 bases from J, with 9 bases between. CDR1 MNHEY and CDR2 SVGAGI come from the germline V gene. The CDR3 contains 14 residues. The CDR3 protein is CASSYSEGRETQYF. The CDR3 nucleotides read TGTGCCAGCAGTTACTCTGAGGGCCGAGAGACCCAGTACTTC.

The genes are TRBV28 and TRBJ2-7; 9 nucleotides match TRBD2. Trimming cost V 0 bases and J 5 bases; bases outside gene matches: 8. Germline V lookup: CDR1 MDHEN, CDR2 SYDVKM. The CDR3 spans 16 residues. This CDR3 reads CASSLWAGGPGNEQYF. CDR3 in DNA: TGTGCCAGCAGTTTATGGGCGGGAGGGCCGGGTAACGAGCAGTACTTC.

The chain carries TRBV30 and TRBJ1-2; TRBD1 is a possible D gene (6 bases). Germline V gene lookup returns CDR1 GTSNPN and CDR2 SVGIG (reference sequence). The V end was cut by 5 bases, the J end by 0 bases, with 13 bases between. The CDR3 spans 14 residues. This CDR3 is CAWRGGATNYGYTF. The CDR3 DNA follows: TGTGCCTGGCGCGGGGGGGCGACTAACTATGGCTACACCTTC.

This chain uses TRBV5-1 with TRBJ2-2; no reliable D call. Germline CDR1 SGHRS, CDR2 YFSETQ. This CDR3 is 13 amino acids long. The ends were cut back, 1 base at V and 5 bases at J, with 6 bases in the middle. The chain's CDR3 is CASSLTATGELFF. The CDR3 bases are TGCGCCAGCAGCTTGACAGCTACCGGGGAGCTGTTTTTT.

The chain combines TRBV5-6 with TRBJ1-5; weak D call: TRBD1 (5 bases). V was clipped by 3 bases and J by 0 bases, with 13 bases between them. CDR1 SGHDT and CDR2 YYEEEE come from the germline V gene. The CDR3 has 16 residues. The CDR3 reads CASSWGGANSNQPQHF. The CDR3 DNA reads TGTGCCAGCAGCTGGGGCGGAGCGAATAGCAATCAGCCCCAGCATTTT.

In this sample, this clone turned up a few times. The chain uses TRBV7-2 and TRBJ2-7; possible D gene TRBD1, 6 bases. This CDR3 region has 13 residues. Per germline, CDR1 SGHTA and CDR2 FQGNSA. V lost 7 bases and J lost 7, with 17 bases in between. The CDR3 region is CASNRESAVEQYF. The CDR3 DNA reads as TGTGCCAGCAACAGGGAGTCGGCGGTTGAGCAGTACTTC.

The chain employs TRBV18 and TRBJ1-6, with D perhaps TRBD1 (5 bases). V was trimmed by 3 bases and J by 6 bases, leaving 12 bases between them. There are 15 residues in the CDR3. CDR1 is KGHSH and CDR2 is LQKENI in the germline V gene. CDR3 DNA: TGTGCCAGCTCACCGGAGACAGTAACTAATTCACCCCTCCACTTT. It is translated as CASSPETVTNSPLHF.

This clone was observed a handful of times. This chain connects TRBV28 to TRBJ2-6, with 8 bases aligning to TRBD1. The germline CDR1 and CDR2 sequences are MDHEN and SYDVKM. V lost 6 bases, J lost 2 bases, and 3 bases stayed unmatched. This CDR3 comprises 15 residues. For the CDR3, the DNA is TGTGCCAGCAGAAGACAGGGGACTGGGGCCAACGTCCTGACTTTC. Amino acid sequence: CASRRQGTGANVLTF. Looking up the rest from reference TRBV28 and TRBJ2-6 gives the full variable domain: DVKVTQSSRYLVKRTGEKVFLECVQDMDHENMFWYRQDPGLGLRLIYFSYDVKMKEKGDIPEGYSVSREKKERFSLILESASTNQTSMYLCASRRQGTGANVLTFGAGSRLTVL.

This chain joins TRBV5-5 and TRBJ1-2, with 9 nucleotides matching TRBD1. The length of the CDR3 is 16 residues. Per the germline V gene, CDR1 is SGHKS and CDR2 is YYEKEE (reference sequence). V shed 0 bases and J 5 bases; nucleotides not matched to a gene: 8. CDR3 nucleotides: TGTGCCAGCAGCTTGGTCCGGGACAGGGAGGGGTATGGCTACACCTTC. This gives the protein CASSLVRDREGYGYTF.

This clone has more than one count but fewer than ten. The chain employs TRBV30 and TRBJ2-7; the D gene is possibly TRBD2 (5 bases). This CDR3 is 16 amino acids long. Germline V gene lookup returns CDR1 GTSNPN and CDR2 SVGIG (reference sequence). The V end lost 2 bases, the J end lost 3 bases, and 20 bases lay between the germline ends. The CDR3, as DNA: TGTGCCTGGAGTCGGAGGACCTACCTCCTTTTCTACGAGCAGTACTTC. Translated: CAWSRRTYLLFYEQYF.

This clone appeared a few times. V and J are TRBV7-8 and TRBJ2-5; D is ambiguous. Germline assignment: CDR1 SGHVS and CDR2 FQNEAQ. Trimming pared 5 bases from V and 5 bases from J, leaving 9 bases between. The length of the CDR3 is 12 residues. The CDR3 coding sequence is TGTGCCAGCAGCCCCCTGTTGGAGACCCAGTACTTC. Amino acids: CASSPLLETQYF.

Only a few counts were recorded for this clone. The chain employs TRBV7-2 and TRBJ2-5; no clear D gene. The CDR3 has 13 residues. CDR1 and CDR2 from the germline V gene are SGHTA and FQGNSA. V shed 0 bases and J shed 5 bases, with 7 bases lying between them. CDR3 region: CASSLAVGETQYF. CDR3 DNA: TGTGCCAGCAGCTTAGCGGTCGGGGAGACCCAGTACTTC.

This sequence joins TRBV27 and TRBJ1-5, with 7 bases fitting TRBD1. The CDR3 runs to 15 residues. Germline V CDR1 and CDR2: MNHEY, SMNVEV (reference sequence). Trimming removed 2 bases from V and 5 bases from J; junction bases left unmatched: 6. CDR3 residues: CASSLVGGAHQPQHF. The CDR3 nucleotides are TGTGCCAGCAGTTTAGTAGGGGGCGCGCATCAGCCCCAGCATTTT.

The chain employs TRBV19 and TRBJ2-2; TRBD2 matches at 9 bases. V gave up 7 bases and J gave up 5 bases; unmatched junction bases: 11. The germline V gene encodes CDR1 LNHDA and CDR2 SQIVND (reference sequence). This CDR3 contains 16 residues. CDR3 amino acids: CASTIVAGVFTGELFF. The CDR3 coding sequence is TGTGCCAGTACCATCGTAGCGGGAGTTTTTACCGGGGAGCTGTTTTTT. Together with reference TRBV19 and TRBJ2-2, the CDR3 gives the full variable domain: DGGITQSPKYLFRKEGQNVTLSCEQNLNHDAMYWYRQDPGQGLRLIYYSQIVNDFQKGDIAEGYSVSREKKESFPLTVTSAQKNPTAFYLCASTIVAGVFTGELFFGEGSRLTVL.

This clone has a count of ten or more. The chain is built from TRBV29-1 and TRBJ2-1, with a tentative D call TRBD2 (5 bases). This CDR3 has 9 amino acids. Between the trimmed V and J ends, which lost 4 bases and 15 bases, there was a span of 10 bases. Germline V gene data show CDR1 as SQVTM and CDR2 as ANQGSEA. CDR3 protein: CSVGTAPFF. CDR3 nucleotide sequence: TGCAGCGTTGGGACTGCACCGTTCTTC.

The chain links TRBV5-4 to TRBJ2-3; D unresolved. This CDR3 region has 15 residues. Trimming stripped 0 bases from V and 1 base from J, with 9 bases between. Germline loops: CDR1 SGHNT, CDR2 YYREEE (reference sequence). DNA for the CDR3: TGTGCCAGCAGCTTGGAACAGTACGGCACAGATACGCAGTATTTT. The encoded protein is CASSLEQYGTDTQYF.

V usage is TRBV9 and J usage is TRBJ1-2; weak D call: TRBD1 (5 bases). Trimming took 1 base from V and 6 from J, leaving 16 bases between them. CDR1 and CDR2 (germline): SGDLS, YYNGEE. The CDR3 is 15 residues long. CDR3 DNA sequence: TGTGCCAGCAGCGTAATGGGGGTGGGAGGTAATGGCTACACCTTC. Amino acids: CASSVMGVGGNGYTF.

This chain uses TRBV6-1 with TRBJ1-5; TRBD1 is a possible D gene (5 bases). CDR1 is MNHNS, CDR2 SASEGT, per germline. This CDR3 spans 14 amino acids. V lost 7 bases to trimming and J lost 10 bases, with 20 bases between them. The CDR3 DNA reads TGTGCCAGCACCACCGGGAGGGGAGTCTACCCCCAGCATTTT. It encodes CASTTGRGVYPQHF.

The chain is built from TRBV28 and TRBJ2-5; D may be TRBD2 (6 bases). The germline V and J ends were trimmed by 6 bases and 7 bases, with 18 bases remaining between them. This CDR3 contains 14 residues. Looked up from germline, CDR1 is MDHEN and CDR2 is SYDVKM. CDR3 in amino acids: CASRRGFAMWTQYF. The CDR3 DNA is TGTGCCAGCAGGCGGGGCTTCGCAATGTGGACCCAGTACTTC.

V is TRBV5-4 and J is TRBJ2-3, with 9 nucleotides matching TRBD2. Germline V gene data show CDR1 as SGHNT and CDR2 as YYREEE (reference sequence). The CDR3 is 15 amino acids. V dropped 4 bases and J dropped 1; count of bases not matched to a gene: 4. CDR3 protein: CASSVRGGRTDTQYF. In DNA, the CDR3 is TGTGCCAGCAGCGTGCGGGGGGGGCGCACAGATACGCAGTATTTT.

CDR3 residues: CASSRGRNSYEQYF. The CDR3, as DNA: TGTGCCAGTAGTCGTGGGAGGAACTCCTACGAGCAGTACTTC. This sequence joins TRBV19 and TRBJ2-7; possible D gene TRBD2, 6 bases. CDR1 and CDR2 from the germline V gene are LNHDA and SQIVND (reference sequence). The V and J ends lost 5 bases and 0 bases respectively, with 11 bases between them. This CDR3 has 14 amino acids.

V gene TRBV7-9 combines with J gene TRBJ1-1, with a possible D match to TRBD1 (6 bases). This CDR3 spans 14 amino acids. Trimming left V 5 bases short and J 4 bases short, with 14 bases between. The germline V gene encodes CDR1 SEHNR and CDR2 FQNEAQ (reference sequence). The CDR3 loop is CASSLQGAGTEAFF. DNA of the CDR3: TGTGCCAGCAGCCTACAGGGTGCGGGCACTGAAGCTTTCTTT.

This clone has more than one count but fewer than ten. The chain has TRBV4-1 and TRBJ2-2; TRBD1 matches at 12 bases. V shed 5 bases and J 7 bases; nucleotides not matched to a gene: 5. CDR3 length: 15 amino acids. The germline gives CDR1 MGHRA, CDR2 YSYEKL. The CDR3 coding sequence is TGCGCCAGCAGCAAGGGACAGGGGGCCGGCGGGGAGCTGTTTTTT. Translating it yields CASSKGQGAGGELFF.